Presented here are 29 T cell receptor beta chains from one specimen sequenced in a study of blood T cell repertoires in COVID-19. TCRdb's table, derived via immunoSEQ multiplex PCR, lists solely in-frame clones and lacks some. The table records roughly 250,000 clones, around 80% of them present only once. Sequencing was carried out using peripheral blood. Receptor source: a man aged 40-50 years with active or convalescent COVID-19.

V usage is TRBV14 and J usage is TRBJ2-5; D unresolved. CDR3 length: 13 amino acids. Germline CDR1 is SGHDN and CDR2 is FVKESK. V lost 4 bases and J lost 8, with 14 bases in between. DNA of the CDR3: TGTGCCAGCAGCCGAGAGAGTTTGCTAACCCAGTACTTC. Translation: CASSRESLLTQYF.

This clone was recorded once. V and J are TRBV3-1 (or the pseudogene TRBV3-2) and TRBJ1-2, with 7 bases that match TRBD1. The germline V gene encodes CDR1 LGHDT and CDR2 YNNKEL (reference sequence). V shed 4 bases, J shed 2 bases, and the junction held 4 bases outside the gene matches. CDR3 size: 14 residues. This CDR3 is CASSRGQQNYGYTF. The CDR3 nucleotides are TGTGCCAGCAGCCGGGGACAGCAGAACTATGGCTACACCTTC.

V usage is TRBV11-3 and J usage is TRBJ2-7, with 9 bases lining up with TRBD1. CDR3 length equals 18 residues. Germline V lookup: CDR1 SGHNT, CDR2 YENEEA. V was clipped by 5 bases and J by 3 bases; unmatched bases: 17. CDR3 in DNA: TGTGCCAGCAGCCCATCCCTGTCGACAGGGGGACAGTTCTACGAGCAGTACTTC. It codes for CASSPSLSTGGQFYEQYF. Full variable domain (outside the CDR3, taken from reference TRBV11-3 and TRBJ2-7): EAGVVQSPRYKIIEKKQPVAFWCNPISGHNTLYWYLQNLGQGPELLIRYENEEAVDDSQLPKDRFSAERLKGVDSTLKIQPAELGDSAVYLCASSPSLSTGGQFYEQYFGPGTRLTVT.

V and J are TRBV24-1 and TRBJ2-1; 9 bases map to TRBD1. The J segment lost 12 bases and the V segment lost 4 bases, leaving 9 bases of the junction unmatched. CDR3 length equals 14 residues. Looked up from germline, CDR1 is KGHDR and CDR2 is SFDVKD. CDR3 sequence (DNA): TGTGCCACCAGTGAGGCCGGGACAGGGCGCGGGCAGTTCTTC. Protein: CATSEAGTGRGQFF.

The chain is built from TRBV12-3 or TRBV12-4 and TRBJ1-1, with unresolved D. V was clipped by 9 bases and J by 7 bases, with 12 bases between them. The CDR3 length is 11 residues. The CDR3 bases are TGTGCCAGTTTTTTCGGAGGTGAAGCTTTCTTT. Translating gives CASFFGGEAFF.

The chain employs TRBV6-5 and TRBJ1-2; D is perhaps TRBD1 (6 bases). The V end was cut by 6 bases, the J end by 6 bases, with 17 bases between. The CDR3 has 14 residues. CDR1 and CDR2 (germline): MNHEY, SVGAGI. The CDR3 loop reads CASRPTTGRDGYTF. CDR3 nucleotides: TGTGCCAGCAGACCCACGACAGGTCGGGATGGCTACACCTTC.

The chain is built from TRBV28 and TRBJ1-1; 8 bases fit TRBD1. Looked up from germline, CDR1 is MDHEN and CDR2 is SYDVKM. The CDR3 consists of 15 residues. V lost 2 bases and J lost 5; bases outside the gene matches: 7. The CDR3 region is CASSLGDRKNTEAFF. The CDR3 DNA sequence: TGTGCCAGCAGTTTAGGGGACAGGAAGAATACTGAAGCTTTCTTT.

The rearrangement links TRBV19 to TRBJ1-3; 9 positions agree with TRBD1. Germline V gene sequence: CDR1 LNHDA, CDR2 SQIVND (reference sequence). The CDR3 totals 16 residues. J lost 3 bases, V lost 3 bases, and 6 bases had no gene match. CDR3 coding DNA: TGTGCCAGTAGTATCGGGACAGGGACAATTGGAAACACCATATATTTT. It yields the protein CASSIGTGTIGNTIYF.

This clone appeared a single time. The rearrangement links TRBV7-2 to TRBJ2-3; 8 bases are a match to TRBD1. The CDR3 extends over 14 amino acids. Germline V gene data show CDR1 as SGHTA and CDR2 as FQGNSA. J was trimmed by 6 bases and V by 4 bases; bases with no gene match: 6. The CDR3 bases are TGTGCCAGCAGCTCGGGACAGGTGGGGGATACGCAGTATTTT. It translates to CASSSGQVGDTQYF. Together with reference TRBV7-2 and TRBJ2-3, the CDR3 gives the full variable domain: GAGVSQSPSNKVTEKGKDVELRCDPISGHTALYWYRQSLGQGLEFLIYFQGNSAPDKSGLPSDRFSAERTGGSVSTLTIQRTQQEDSAVYLCASSSGQVGDTQYFGPGTRLTVL.

The CDR3 nucleotides are TGTGCCAGCAGTCGGTCCTCGACAGGGAAAGCTGGCTACACCTTC. Amino acids: CASSRSSTGKAGYTF. This chain joins TRBV28 and TRBJ1-2; 7 bases are a match to TRBD1. CDR1 and CDR2 (germline): MDHEN, SYDVKM. The CDR3 covers 15 residues. Trimming took 5 bases from V and 7 from J; bases not matched to a gene: 13.

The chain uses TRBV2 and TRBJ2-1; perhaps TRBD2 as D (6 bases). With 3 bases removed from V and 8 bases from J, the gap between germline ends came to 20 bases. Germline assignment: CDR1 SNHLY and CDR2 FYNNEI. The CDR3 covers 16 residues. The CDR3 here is CASSDFLGGPVDEQFF. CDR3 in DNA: TGTGCCAGCAGTGATTTTCTGGGGGGTCCGGTAGATGAGCAGTTCTTC.

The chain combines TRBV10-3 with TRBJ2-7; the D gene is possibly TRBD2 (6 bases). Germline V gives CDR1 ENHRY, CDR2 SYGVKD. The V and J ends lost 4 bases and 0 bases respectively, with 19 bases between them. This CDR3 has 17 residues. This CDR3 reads CAISVGGSGFSSYEQYF. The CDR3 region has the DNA TGTGCCATCAGTGTTGGGGGGAGTGGTTTTAGCTCCTACGAGCAGTACTTC.

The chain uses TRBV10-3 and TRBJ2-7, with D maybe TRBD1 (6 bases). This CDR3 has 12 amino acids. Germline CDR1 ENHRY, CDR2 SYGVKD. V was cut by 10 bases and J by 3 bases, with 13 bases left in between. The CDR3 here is CATKDSFYEQYF. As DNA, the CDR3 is TGTGCCACCAAGGACAGTTTCTACGAGCAGTACTTC.

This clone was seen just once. The CDR3 DNA sequence: TGTGCCAGCAGTTTTAACGGGAATCCCCCCTCCTACAATGAGCAGTTCTTC. It is translated as CASSFNGNPPSYNEQFF. This sequence joins TRBV27 and TRBJ2-1, with D perhaps TRBD2 (5 bases). Trimming left V 3 bases short and J 0 bases short, with 15 bases between. This CDR3 is 17 amino acids long. The germline V gene has CDR1 MNHEY and CDR2 SMNVEV (reference sequence).

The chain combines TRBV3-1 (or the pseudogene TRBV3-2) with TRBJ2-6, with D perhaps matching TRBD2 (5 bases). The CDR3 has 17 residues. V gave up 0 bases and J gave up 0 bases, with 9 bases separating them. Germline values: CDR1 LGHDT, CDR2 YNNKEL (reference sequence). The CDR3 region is CASSQDSGISGANVLTF. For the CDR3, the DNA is TGTGCCAGCAGCCAAGATTCGGGGATCTCTGGGGCCAACGTCCTGACTTTC.

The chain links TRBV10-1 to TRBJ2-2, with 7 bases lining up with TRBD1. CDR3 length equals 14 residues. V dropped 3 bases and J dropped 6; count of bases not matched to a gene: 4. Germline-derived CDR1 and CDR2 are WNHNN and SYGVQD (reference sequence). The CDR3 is CASSDQGVSGELFF. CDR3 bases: TGCGCCAGCAGTGATCAGGGGGTCTCCGGGGAGCTGTTTTTT.

Here the CDR3 DNA reads TGTGCCAACGAGGTACAGCTGGGGACTACTAACAATGAGCAGTTCTTC. Translated: CANEVQLGTTNNEQFF. V and J are TRBV21-1 and TRBJ2-1; TRBD2, the D gene given by the table, was not confirmed from the DNA. TRBV21-1 is a pseudogene locus. CDR3 length: 16 residues.

CDR3 region: CASPRRRERHEQYF. In DNA, the CDR3 is TGTGCCAGCCCCCGACGGCGGGAGAGGCACGAGCAGTACTTC. This sequence joins TRBV6-5 and TRBJ2-7; TRBD2 matches at 7 bases. The J segment lost 5 bases and the V segment lost 8 bases, leaving 12 bases of the junction unmatched. CDR1 and CDR2 (germline): MNHEY, SVGAGI. This CDR3 spans 14 amino acids.

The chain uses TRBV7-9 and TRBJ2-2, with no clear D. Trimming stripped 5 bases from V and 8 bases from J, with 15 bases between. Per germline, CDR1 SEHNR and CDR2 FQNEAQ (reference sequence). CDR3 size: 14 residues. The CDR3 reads CASSLTRGFGELFF. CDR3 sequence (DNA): TGTGCCAGCAGCCTTACCCGCGGCTTTGGGGAGCTGTTTTTT.

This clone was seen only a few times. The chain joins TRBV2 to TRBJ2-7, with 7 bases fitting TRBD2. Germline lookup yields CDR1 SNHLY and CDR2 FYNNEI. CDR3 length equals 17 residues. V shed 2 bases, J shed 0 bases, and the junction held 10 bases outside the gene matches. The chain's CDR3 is CASSEKRLAASSYEQYF. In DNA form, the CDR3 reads TGTGCCAGCAGTGAAAAAAGGCTAGCGGCCAGCTCCTACGAGCAGTACTTC.

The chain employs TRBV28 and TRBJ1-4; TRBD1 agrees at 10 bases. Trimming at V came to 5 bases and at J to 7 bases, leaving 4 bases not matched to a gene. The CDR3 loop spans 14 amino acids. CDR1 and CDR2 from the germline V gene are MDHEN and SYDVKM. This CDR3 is CASSTTGGPEKLFF. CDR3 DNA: TGTGCCAGCAGTACGACAGGGGGCCCTGAAAAACTGTTTTTT. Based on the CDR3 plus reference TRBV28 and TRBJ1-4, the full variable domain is DVKVTQSSRYLVKRTGEKVFLECVQDMDHENMFWYRQDPGLGLRLIYFSYDVKMKEKGDIPEGYSVSREKKERFSLILESASTNQTSMYLCASSTTGGPEKLFFGSGTQLSVL.

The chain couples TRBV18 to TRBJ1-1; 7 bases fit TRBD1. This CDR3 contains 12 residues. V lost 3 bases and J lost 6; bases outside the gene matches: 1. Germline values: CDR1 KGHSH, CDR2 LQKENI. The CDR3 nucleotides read TGTGCCAGCTCACCCGACAGGGCTGAAGCTTTCTTT. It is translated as CASSPDRAEAFF. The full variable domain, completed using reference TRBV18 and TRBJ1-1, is NAGVMQNPRHLVRRRGQEARLRCSPMKGHSHVYWYRQLPEEGLKFMVYLQKENIIDESGMPKERFSAEFPKEGPSILRIQQVVRGDSAAYFCASSPDRAEAFFGQGTRLTVV.

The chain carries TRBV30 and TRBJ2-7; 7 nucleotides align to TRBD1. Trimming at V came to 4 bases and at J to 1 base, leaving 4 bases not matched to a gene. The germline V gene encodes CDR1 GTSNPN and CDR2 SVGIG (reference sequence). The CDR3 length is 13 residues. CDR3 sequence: CAWTTGDSYEQYF. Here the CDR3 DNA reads TGTGCCTGGACCACAGGGGATTCCTACGAGCAGTACTTC.

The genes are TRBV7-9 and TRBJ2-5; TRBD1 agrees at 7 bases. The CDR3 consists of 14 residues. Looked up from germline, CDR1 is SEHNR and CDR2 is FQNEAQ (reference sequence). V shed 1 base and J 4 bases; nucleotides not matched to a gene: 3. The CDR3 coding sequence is TGTGCCAGCAGCTTAGAAGGGGGCGCAGAGACCCAGTACTTC. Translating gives CASSLEGGAETQYF.

CDR3 in amino acids: CASFPGSSNYGYTF. CDR3 coding DNA: TGTGCCAGCTTTCCCGGTAGCTCTAACTATGGCTACACCTTC. The genes are TRBV2 and TRBJ1-2; D ambiguous. The CDR3 totals 14 residues. The V and J ends lost 8 bases and 0 bases respectively, with 13 bases between them. In germline, CDR1 is SNHLY, CDR2 FYNNEI.

CDR3 in DNA: TGTGCCAGTAGGGAGGCGGGGGATTTCATTCAGTACTTC. This encodes CASREAGDFIQYF. The chain joins TRBV19 to TRBJ2-4, with 7 bases fitting TRBD2. CDR1 and CDR2 from the germline V gene are LNHDA and SQIVND (reference sequence). The CDR3 runs 13 residues. Trimming removed 6 bases from V and 9 bases from J; junction bases left unmatched: 8. The full variable domain, rest sourced from reference TRBV19 and TRBJ2-4, is DGGITQSPKYLFRKEGQNVTLSCEQNLNHDAMYWYRQDPGQGLRLIYYSQIVNDFQKGDIAEGYSVSREKKESFPLTVTSAQKNPTAFYLCASREAGDFIQYFGAGTRLSVL.

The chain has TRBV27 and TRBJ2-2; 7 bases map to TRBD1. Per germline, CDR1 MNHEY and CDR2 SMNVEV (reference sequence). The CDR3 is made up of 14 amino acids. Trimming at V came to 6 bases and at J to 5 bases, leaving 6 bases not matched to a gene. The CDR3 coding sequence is TGTGCCAGCAGGATCACAGGGGCGACCGGGGAGCTGTTTTTT. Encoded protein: CASRITGATGELFF.

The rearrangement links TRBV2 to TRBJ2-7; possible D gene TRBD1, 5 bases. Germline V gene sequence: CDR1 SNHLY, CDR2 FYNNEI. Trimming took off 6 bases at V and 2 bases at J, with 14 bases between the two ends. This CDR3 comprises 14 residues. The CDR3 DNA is TGTGCCAGCAGAGGTATAGGGGATCCCTACGAGCAGTACTTC. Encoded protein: CASRGIGDPYEQYF.

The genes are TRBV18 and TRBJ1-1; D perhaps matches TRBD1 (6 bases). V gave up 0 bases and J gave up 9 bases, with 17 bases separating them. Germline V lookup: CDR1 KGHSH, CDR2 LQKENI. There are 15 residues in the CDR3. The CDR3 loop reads CASSPPGQFEKKAFF. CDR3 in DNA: TGTGCCAGCTCACCACCCGGACAGTTCGAGAAGAAAGCTTTCTTT.